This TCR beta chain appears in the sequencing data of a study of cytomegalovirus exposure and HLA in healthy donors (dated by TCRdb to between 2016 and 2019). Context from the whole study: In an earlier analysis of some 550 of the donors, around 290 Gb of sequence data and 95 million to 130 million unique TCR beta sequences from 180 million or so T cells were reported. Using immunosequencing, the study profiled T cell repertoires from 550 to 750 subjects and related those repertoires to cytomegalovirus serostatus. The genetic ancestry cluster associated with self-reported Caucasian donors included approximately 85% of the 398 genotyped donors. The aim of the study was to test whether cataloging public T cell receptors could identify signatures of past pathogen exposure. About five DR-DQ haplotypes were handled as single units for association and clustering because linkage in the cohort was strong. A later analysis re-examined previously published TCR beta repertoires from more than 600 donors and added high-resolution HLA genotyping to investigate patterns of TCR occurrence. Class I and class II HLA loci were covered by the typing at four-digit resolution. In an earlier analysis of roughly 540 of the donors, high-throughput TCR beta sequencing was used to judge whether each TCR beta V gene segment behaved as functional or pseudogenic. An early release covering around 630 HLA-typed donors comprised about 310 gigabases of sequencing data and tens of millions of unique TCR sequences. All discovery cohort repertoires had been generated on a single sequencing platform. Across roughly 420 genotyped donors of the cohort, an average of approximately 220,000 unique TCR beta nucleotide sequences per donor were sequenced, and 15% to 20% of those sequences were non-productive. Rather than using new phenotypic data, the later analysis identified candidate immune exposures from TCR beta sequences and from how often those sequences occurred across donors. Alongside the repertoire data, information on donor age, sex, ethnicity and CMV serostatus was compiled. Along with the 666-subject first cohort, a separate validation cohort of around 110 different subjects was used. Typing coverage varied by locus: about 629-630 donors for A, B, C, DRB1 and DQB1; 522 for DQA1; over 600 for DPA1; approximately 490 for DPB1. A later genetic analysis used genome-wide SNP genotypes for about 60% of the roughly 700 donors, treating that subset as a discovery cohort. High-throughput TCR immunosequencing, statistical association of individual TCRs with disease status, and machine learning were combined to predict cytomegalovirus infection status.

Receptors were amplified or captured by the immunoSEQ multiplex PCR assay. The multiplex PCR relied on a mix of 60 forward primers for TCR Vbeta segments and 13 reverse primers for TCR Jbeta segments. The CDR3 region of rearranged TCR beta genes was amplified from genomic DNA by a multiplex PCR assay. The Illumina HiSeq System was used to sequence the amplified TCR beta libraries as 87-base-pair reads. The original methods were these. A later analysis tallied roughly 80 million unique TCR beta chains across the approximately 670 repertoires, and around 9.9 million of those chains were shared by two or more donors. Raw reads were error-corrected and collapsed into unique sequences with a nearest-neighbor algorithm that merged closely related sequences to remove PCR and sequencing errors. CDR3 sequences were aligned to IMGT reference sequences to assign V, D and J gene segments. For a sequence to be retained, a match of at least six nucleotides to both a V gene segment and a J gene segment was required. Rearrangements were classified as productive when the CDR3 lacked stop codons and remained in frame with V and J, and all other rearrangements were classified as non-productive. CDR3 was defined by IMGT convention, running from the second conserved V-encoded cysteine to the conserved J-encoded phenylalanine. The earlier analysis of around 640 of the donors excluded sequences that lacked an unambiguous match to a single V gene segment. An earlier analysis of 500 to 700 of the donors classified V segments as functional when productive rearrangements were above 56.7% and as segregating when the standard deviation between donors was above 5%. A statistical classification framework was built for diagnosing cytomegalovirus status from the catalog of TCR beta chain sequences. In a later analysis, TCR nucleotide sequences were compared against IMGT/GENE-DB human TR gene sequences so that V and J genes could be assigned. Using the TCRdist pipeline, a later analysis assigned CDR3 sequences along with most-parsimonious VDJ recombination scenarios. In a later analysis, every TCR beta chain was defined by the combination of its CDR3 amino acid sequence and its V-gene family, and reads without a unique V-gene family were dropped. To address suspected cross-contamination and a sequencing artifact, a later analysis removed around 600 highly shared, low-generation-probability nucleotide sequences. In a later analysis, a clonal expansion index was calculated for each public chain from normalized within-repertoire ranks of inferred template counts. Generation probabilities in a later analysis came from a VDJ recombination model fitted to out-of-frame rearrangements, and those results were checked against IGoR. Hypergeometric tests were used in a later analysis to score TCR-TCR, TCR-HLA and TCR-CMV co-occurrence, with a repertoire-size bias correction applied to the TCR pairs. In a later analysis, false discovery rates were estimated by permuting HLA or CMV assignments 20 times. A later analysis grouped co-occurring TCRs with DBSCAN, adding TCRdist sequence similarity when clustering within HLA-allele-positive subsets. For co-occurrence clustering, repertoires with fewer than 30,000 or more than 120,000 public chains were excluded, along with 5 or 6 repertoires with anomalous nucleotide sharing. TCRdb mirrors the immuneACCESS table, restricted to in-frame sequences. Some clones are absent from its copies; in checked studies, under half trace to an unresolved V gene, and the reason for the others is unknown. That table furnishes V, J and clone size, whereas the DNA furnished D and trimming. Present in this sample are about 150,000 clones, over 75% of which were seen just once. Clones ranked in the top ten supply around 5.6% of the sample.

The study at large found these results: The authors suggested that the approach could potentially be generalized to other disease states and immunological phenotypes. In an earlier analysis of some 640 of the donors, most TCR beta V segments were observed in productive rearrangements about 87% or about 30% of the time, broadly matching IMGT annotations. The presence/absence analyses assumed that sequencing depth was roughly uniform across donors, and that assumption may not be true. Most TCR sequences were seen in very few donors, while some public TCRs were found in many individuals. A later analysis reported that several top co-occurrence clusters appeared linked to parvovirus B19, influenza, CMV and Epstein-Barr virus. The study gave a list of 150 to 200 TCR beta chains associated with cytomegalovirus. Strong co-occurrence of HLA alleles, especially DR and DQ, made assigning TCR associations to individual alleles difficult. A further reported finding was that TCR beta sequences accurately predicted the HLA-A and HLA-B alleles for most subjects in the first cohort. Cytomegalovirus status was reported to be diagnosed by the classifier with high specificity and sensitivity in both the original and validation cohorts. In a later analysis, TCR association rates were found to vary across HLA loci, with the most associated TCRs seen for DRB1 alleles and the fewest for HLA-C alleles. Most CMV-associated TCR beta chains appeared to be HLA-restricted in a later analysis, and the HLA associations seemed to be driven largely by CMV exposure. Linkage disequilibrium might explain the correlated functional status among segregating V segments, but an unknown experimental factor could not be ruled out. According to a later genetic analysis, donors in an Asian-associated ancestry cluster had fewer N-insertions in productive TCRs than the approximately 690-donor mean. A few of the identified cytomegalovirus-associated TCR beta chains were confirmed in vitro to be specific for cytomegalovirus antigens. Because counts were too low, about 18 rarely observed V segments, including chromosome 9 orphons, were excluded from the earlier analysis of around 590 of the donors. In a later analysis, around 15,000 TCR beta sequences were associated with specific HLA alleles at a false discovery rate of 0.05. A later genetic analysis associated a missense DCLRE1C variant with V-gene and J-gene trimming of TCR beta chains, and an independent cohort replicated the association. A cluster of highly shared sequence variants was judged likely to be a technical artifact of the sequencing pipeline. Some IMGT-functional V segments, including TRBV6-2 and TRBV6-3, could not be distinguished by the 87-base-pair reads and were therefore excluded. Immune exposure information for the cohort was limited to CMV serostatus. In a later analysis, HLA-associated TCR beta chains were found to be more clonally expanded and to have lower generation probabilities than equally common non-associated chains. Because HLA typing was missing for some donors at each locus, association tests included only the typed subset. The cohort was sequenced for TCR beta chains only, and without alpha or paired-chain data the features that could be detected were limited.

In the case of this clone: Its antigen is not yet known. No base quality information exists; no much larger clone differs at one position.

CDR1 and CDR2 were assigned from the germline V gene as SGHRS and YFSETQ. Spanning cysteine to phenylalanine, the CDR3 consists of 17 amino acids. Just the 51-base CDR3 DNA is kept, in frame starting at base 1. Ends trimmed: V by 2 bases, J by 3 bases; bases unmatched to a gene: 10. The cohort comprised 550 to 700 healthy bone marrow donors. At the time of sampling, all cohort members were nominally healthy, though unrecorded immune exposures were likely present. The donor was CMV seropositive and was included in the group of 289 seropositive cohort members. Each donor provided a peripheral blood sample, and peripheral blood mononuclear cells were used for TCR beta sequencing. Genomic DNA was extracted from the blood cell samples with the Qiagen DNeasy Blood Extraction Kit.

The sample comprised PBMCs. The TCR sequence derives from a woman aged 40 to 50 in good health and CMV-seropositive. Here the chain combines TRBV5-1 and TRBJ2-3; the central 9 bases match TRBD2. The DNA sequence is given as TGCGCCAGCAGCTTTGGACGGCGGGAGGGCATGACAGATACGCAGTATTTT. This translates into CASSFGRREGMTDTQYF.